This record looks at one T cell receptor (beta chain) sequence and its context. This specimen belongs to a study of monozygotic twins with inflammatory bowel disease. In germline, CDR1 is SQVTM, CDR2 ANQGSEA. There are 13 residues in the CDR3. TCRdb re-called the 5' RACE reads, yielding one record per CDR3 amino acid sequence without DNA. Its table records approximately 330,000 distinct CDR3 sequences. V usage is TRBV29-1 and J usage is TRBJ1-2. Specimen: blood. The TCR comes from a human donor with ulcerative colitis or Crohn's disease, or a healthy co-twin of an affected twin (not recorded which). Here the CDR3 reads CSVEDRADYGYTF. The full variable domain, rest sourced from reference TRBV29-1 and TRBJ1-2, is SAVISQKPSRDICQRGTSLTIQCQVDSQVTMMFWYRQQPGQSLTLIATANQGSEATYESGFVIDKFPISRPNLTFSTLTVSNMSPEDSSIYLCSVEDRADYGYTFGSGTRLTVV.